This T cell receptor beta chain was documented in a study of vaccination and CD4 T cells after COVID-19. Turning to the study itself: The convalescents comprised six males and four females, two of them Hispanic. Convalescent patients gave post-COVID blood a median about 100 days post-diagnosis, range 35 to 161.

Germline V lookup: CDR1 KGHSH, CDR2 LQKENI. The ends lost 3 bases at V and 0 bases at J; junction bases unmatched: 2. This CDR3 is built from 15 residues. Treatment noted: roughly 10-day PBMC culture with coronavirus spike peptide pools or control peptides (ViraFEST assay). Comments on this clonotype: The antigen remains undetermined.

Sequenced with the Oncomine TCR Beta short-read assay was DNA taken from cultured CD4+ T cells. TCRdb reprocessed the PCR reads via MiXCR and lists one record per CDR3 protein. The repertoire holds around 15,000 distinct CDR3 sequences, with 35% to 45% as singletons. The sample consisted of CD4+ T cells from blood, cultured in vitro, taken before SARS-CoV-2 vaccination. The TCR was taken from a human donor who received a COVID-19 vaccine. The V and J genes are TRBV18 and TRBJ2-5; 9 positions match TRBD2. Written as DNA, the CDR3 is TGTGCCAGCTCACCGGCTAGCGGGGACCAAGAGACCCAGTACTTC. It codes for CASSPASGDQETQYF.